These 17 T cell receptor beta chains were sequenced from one sample in a study of blood T cell repertoires in COVID-19. Some clones are missing from TCRdb's copy, which holds only in-frame ones; the method was immunoSEQ multiplex PCR. The sample records about 54,000 clones, roughly 90% being singletons. The source material was peripheral blood. Receptors originate from a man aged 50 to 59 with acute or convalescent COVID-19.

This chain joins TRBV19 and TRBJ2-2, with 8 bases fitting TRBD2. This CDR3 comprises 16 residues. CDR1 and CDR2 (germline): LNHDA, SQIVND (reference sequence). V shed 5 bases, J shed 5 bases, and the junction held 10 bases outside the gene matches. The chain's CDR3 is CASSPRSGSGTGELFF. In DNA form, the CDR3 reads TGTGCCAGTAGTCCCAGGAGCGGGAGTGGAACCGGGGAGCTGTTTTTT.

This clone showed up just once. The V call is TRBV3-1 (or the pseudogene TRBV3-2), the J call TRBJ2-1, with D maybe TRBD1 (6 bases). CDR1 is LGHDT and CDR2 is YNNKEL in the germline V gene (reference sequence). With 0 bases removed from V and 16 bases from J, the gap between germline ends came to 13 bases. The CDR3 totals 12 residues. CDR3 region: CASSQDLRGNFF. The CDR3 DNA follows: TGTGCCAGCAGCCAAGATCTGAGGGGGAATTTCTTC.

The V gene is TRBV21-1, the J gene TRBJ2-3; the DNA was not compared with TRBD2, the D call given in the table. TRBV21-1 counts as a pseudogene. This CDR3 has 12 amino acids. This CDR3 reads CASSKLVDTQYF. In nucleotides, the CDR3 is TGTGCCAGCAGCAAACTAGTAGATACGCAGTATTTT.

This sequence joins TRBV5-1 and TRBJ1-2; a possible D gene is TRBD1 (5 bases). Trimming removed 4 bases at V and 8 bases at J, with 15 bases between. The CDR3 loop spans 13 amino acids. The germline V gene encodes CDR1 SGHRS and CDR2 YFSETQ. The CDR3, as DNA: TGCGCCAGCAGCGCGGCAGGGATAGAGGGCTACACCTTC. Translated, it gives CASSAAGIEGYTF.

The chain joins TRBV2 to TRBJ2-3, with 8 bases that match TRBD1. CDR1 and CDR2 (germline): SNHLY, FYNNEI. V dropped 3 bases and J dropped 1; count of bases not matched to a gene: 3. The CDR3 is made up of 15 amino acids. The CDR3 spells CASSEKTGGTDTQYF. CDR3 nucleotides: TGTGCCAGCAGTGAGAAGACAGGGGGCACAGATACGCAGTATTTT.

In its sample, this clone was seen a few times. This rearrangement joins TRBV19 to TRBJ2-7; no definite D call. From germline, CDR1 is LNHDA and CDR2 SQIVND (reference sequence). CDR3 length equals 13 residues. Trimming shortened V by 1 base and J by 1 base, and 5 bases separated the two germline ends. CDR3 DNA sequence: TGTGCCAGTAGTATAGGGCATTCCTACGAGCAGTACTTC. Translation gives CASSIGHSYEQYF. Drawing the rest from reference TRBV19 and TRBJ2-7, the complete variable domain is DGGITQSPKYLFRKEGQNVTLSCEQNLNHDAMYWYRQDPGQGLRLIYYSQIVNDFQKGDIAEGYSVSREKKESFPLTVTSAQKNPTAFYLCASSIGHSYEQYFGPGTRLTVT.

V is TRBV11-3 and J is TRBJ2-1, with 7 bases lining up with TRBD1. The CDR3 has 13 residues. The germline CDR1 and CDR2 sequences are SGHNT and YENEEA. Trimming cost V 2 bases and J 11 bases; bases outside gene matches: 6. CDR3 sequence (DNA): TGTGCCAGCAGCTTATCGCAGGGGGTGCAGCAGTTCTTC. Its protein is CASSLSQGVQQFF.

This clone was found once. This chain connects TRBV10-3 to TRBJ2-1, with 14 bases aligning to TRBD2. The V and J ends lost 6 bases and 5 bases, in that order; junction bases with no gene match: 6. The CDR3 extends over 16 amino acids. Germline V lookup: CDR1 ENHRY, CDR2 SYGVKD. Here the CDR3 reads CAISNPGLAGDNEQFF. The CDR3 DNA reads TGTGCCATCAGCAATCCGGGACTAGCGGGAGACAATGAGCAGTTCTTC.

This chain joins TRBV10-3 and TRBJ2-1; 11 nucleotides match TRBD2. Germline V gene lookup returns CDR1 ENHRY and CDR2 SYGVKD. V lost 5 bases and J lost 8; bases outside the gene matches: 8. CDR3 length equals 15 residues. This CDR3 reads CAISPATSGKHEQFF. The CDR3 coding sequence is TGTGCCATCAGTCCAGCGACTAGCGGGAAACATGAGCAGTTCTTC.

V gene TRBV29-1 combines with J gene TRBJ2-5, with a possible D match to TRBD2 (5 bases). Germline CDR1 is SQVTM and CDR2 is ANQGSEA. The CDR3 totals 13 residues. Trimming stripped 4 bases from V and 5 bases from J, with 14 bases between. CDR3 DNA: TGCAGCGTTGCGGGGTTTGATCTGGAGACCCAGTACTTC. Its translation is CSVAGFDLETQYF.

This clone is a singleton in its sample. V is TRBV12-3 or TRBV12-4 and J is TRBJ1-5; maybe TRBD1 (6 bases). The ends were cut back, 6 bases at V and 9 bases at J, with 12 bases in the middle. The CDR3 totals 12 residues. CDR3 in amino acids: CASSQTGRPQHF. The CDR3 DNA reads as TGTGCCAGCAGCCAGACAGGACGGCCCCAGCATTTT.

The chain joins TRBV6-5 to TRBJ1-6, with a possible D match to TRBD1 (5 bases). Trimming removed 2 bases at V and 9 bases at J, with 14 bases between. Germline V gives CDR1 MNHEY, CDR2 SVGAGI. The CDR3 has 15 residues. CDR3 nucleotide sequence: TGTGCCAGCAGTTACCGGCAGGGAAGGAGTTCACCCCTCCACTTT. This gives the protein CASSYRQGRSSPLHF.

This chain connects TRBV15 to TRBJ2-1; 7 bases are shared with TRBD1. V shed 2 bases and J 8 bases; nucleotides not matched to a gene: 9. Germline V gene lookup returns CDR1 LNHNV and CDR2 YYDKDF (reference sequence). The CDR3 covers 15 residues. The CDR3: CATSRQGERNDEQFF. CDR3 nucleotides: TGTGCCACCAGCAGACAGGGGGAAAGGAACGATGAGCAGTTCTTC.

The chain recombines TRBV11-2 with TRBJ2-1, with TRBD1 identical over 7 bases. Germline V gives CDR1 SGHAT, CDR2 FQNNGV. This CDR3 is 13 amino acids long. J was trimmed by 5 bases and V by 6 bases; bases with no gene match: 4. The CDR3 here is CASSYDRDNEQFF. The DNA of the CDR3 is TGTGCCAGCAGTTATGACAGGGACAATGAGCAGTTCTTC.

The chain joins TRBV5-5 to TRBJ2-2; 9 positions match TRBD1. V trimming: 2 bases; J trimming: 6 bases; junction bases outside the gene matches: 8. The CDR3 sequence is 16 residues long. CDR1 SGHKS and CDR2 YYEKEE come from the germline V gene (reference sequence). The CDR3 loop is CASSLGTGKFSGELFF. CDR3 coding DNA: TGTGCCAGCAGCTTAGGGACAGGGAAGTTCTCCGGGGAGCTGTTTTTT.

V is TRBV24-1 and J is TRBJ2-7; 7 nucleotides align to TRBD1. This CDR3 comprises 15 residues. CDR1 and CDR2 (germline): KGHDR, SFDVKD. V trimming: 4 bases; J trimming: 6 bases; junction bases outside the gene matches: 11. CDR3 residues: CATSDGKVPGGEQYF. CDR3 DNA: TGTGCCACCAGTGACGGAAAAGTACCAGGGGGCGAGCAGTACTTC.

The gene calls are TRBV19 and TRBJ2-3; TRBD2 aligns across 10 bases. V gave up 7 bases and J gave up 3 bases; unmatched junction bases: 10. Germline CDR1 and CDR2: LNHDA and SQIVND (reference sequence). CDR3 length: 16 amino acids. CDR3 nucleotides: TGTGCCAGTACCCTCCGGGCTAGCGGGAGTACAGATACGCAGTATTTT. Translation gives CASTLRASGSTDTQYF. The full variable domain, its missing parts supplied by reference TRBV19 and TRBJ2-3, is DGGITQSPKYLFRKEGQNVTLSCEQNLNHDAMYWYRQDPGQGLRLIYYSQIVNDFQKGDIAEGYSVSREKKESFPLTVTSAQKNPTAFYLCASTLRASGSTDTQYFGPGTRLTVL.